This is a list of T cell receptor beta chains from one sample in a study of T cells in Graves' hyperthyroidism and ophthalmopathy. TCRdb recomputed calls from the multiplex PCR reads with MiXCR, one row per CDR3 protein. The table includes hundreds of thousands of distinct CDR3 sequences, roughly 15% detected once. The sample consisted of blood. The receptors were gathered from an older woman with Graves' ophthalmopathy. CDR3s include the opening cysteine and the closing phenylalanine or tryptophan. Expanded clones are given a class, and other clones once, few, many or no size at all.

v_call	clone_size	cdr3_aa
TRBV3-1	few	CASSLKLTRGIHEQYF
TRBV28	few	CASSSPDKLLYEQYF
TRBV12-3/TRBV12-4	NA	CASSSDGSSGNTIYF
TRBV20-1	many	CSLSWGPDTQYF
TRBV20-1	once	CSAREGGARWDSPLHF
TRBV7-9	many	CASSLESVQETQYF
TRBV28	many	CASSSGLYSNQPQHF
TRBV3-1	few	CASSRAGGPGEQYF
TRBV6-1	many	CAVLPGQGARGYGYTF
TRBV4-1	few	CASSQGDRGDQPQHF
TRBV28	few	CASSSTGGSYNSPLHF
TRBV27	few	CASSLGITGSYEQYF
TRBV6-1	NA	CASRYDLNTEAFF
TRBV18	few	CASSPPFRGRSYEQYF
TRBV3-1	many	CASESRGAYEQYF
TRBV6-1	few	CASSERTDRLTDTQYF
TRBV12-5	many	CASGLVLQGLETQYF
TRBV2	many	CASSGQRILDTQYF
TRBV28	many	CASHSPGAPYEQYF
TRBV28	NA	CASSLARALYEQCF
TRBV20-1	many	CSASWTSGETQYF
TRBV5-1	many	CASSWTGFNEKLFF
TRBV28	many	CASSGTVKVKETQYF
TRBV10-3	few	CAISEGDRGRAQGYTF
TRBV6-1	NA	CASVASGSPRSNGKNIQYF
TRBV6-5	few	CASSYEGPGELFF
TRBV15	NA	CATSPVPWDRGFGTDTQYF
TRBV7-2	few	CASSLEPGGNSYEQYF
TRBV3-1	many	CASSQWWADGRRNTGELFF
TRBV19	NA	CASSIAGVRGPEQYF
TRBV11-2	NA	CASSRTSGKETQYF
TRBV6-5	few	CASSFSGTGDPYEQYF